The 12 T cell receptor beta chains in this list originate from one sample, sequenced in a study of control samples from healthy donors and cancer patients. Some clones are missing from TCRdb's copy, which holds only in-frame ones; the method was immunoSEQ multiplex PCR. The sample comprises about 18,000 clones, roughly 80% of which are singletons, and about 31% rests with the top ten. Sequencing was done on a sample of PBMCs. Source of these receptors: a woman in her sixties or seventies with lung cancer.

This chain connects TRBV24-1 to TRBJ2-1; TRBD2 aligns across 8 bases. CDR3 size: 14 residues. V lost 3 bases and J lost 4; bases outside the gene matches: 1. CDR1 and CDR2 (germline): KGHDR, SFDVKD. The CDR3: CATSDASGYNEQFF. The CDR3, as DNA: TGTGCCACCAGTGATGCTAGCGGGTACAATGAGCAGTTCTTC.

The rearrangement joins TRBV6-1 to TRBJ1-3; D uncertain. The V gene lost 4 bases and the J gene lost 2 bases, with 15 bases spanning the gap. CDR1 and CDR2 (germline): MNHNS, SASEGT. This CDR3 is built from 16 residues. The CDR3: CASSGAARGTGNTIYF. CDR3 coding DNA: TGTGCCAGCAGTGGAGCGGCAAGAGGGACTGGAAACACCATATATTTT.

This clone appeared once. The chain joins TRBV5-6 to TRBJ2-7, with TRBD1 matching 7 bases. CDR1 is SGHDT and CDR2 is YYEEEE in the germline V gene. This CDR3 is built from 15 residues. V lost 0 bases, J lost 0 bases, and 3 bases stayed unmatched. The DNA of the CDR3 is TGTGCCAGCAGCTTGGGTCGGGACAGCTCCTACGAGCAGTACTTC. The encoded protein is CASSLGRDSSYEQYF.

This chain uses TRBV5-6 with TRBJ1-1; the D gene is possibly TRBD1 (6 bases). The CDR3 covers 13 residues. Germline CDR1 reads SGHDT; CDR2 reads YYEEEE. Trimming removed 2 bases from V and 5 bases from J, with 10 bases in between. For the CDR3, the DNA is TGTGCCAGCAGCTTCGGAGGGGGAACTGAAGCTTTCTTT. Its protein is CASSFGGGTEAFF.

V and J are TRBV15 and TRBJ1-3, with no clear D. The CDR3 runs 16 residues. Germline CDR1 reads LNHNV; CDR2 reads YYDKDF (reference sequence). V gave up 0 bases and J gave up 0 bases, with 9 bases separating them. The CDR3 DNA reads TGTGCCACCAGCAGAGATTTACTGAGCTCTGGAAACACCATATATTTT. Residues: CATSRDLLSSGNTIYF.

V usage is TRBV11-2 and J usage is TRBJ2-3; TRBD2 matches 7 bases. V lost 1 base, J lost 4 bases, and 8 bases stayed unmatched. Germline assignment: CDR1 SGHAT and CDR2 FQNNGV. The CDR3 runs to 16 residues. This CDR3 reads CASSLVYGGGADTQYF. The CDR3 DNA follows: TGTGCCAGCAGCTTAGTGTATGGGGGAGGGGCAGATACGCAGTATTTT.

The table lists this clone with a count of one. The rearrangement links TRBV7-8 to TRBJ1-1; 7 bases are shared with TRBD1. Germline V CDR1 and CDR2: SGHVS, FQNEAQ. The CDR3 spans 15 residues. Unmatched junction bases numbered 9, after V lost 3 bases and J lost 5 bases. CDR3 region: CASSFAGRGLTEAFF. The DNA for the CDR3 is TGTGCCAGCAGCTTTGCAGGCAGGGGGTTGACTGAAGCTTTCTTT.

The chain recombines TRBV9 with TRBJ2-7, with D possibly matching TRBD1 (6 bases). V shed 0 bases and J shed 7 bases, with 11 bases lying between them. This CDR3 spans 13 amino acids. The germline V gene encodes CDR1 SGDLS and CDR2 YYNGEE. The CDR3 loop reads CASSVGGHTEQYF. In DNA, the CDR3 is TGTGCCAGCAGCGTAGGGGGACACACAGAGCAGTACTTC. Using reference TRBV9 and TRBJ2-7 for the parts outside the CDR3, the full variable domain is DSGVTQTPKHLITATGQRVTLRCSPRSGDLSVYWYQQSLDQGLQFLIQYYNGEERAKGNILERFSAQQFPDLHSELNLSSLELGDSALYFCASSVGGHTEQYFGPGTRLTVT.

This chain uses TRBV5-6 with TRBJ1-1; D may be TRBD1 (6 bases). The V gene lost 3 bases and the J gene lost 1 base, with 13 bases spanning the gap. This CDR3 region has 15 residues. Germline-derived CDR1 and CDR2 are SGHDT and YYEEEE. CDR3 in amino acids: CASSSEGHPNTEAFF. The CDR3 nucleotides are TGTGCCAGCAGCTCAGAGGGACACCCGAACACTGAAGCTTTCTTT.

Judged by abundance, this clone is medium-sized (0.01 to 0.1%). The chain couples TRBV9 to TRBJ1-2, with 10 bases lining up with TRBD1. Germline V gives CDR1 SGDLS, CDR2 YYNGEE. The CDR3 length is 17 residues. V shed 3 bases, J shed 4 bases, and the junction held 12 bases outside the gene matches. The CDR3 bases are TGTGCCAGCAGCGCGCAGGGACAGGGGTTTGCCACCTATGGCTACACCTTC. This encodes CASSAQGQGFATYGYTF.

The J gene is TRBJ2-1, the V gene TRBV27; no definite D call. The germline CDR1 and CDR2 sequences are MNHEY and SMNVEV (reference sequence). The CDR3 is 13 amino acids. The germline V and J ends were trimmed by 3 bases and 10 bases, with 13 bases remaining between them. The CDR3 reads CASSLEAFKEQFF. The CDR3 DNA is TGTGCCAGCAGTTTGGAAGCGTTCAAGGAGCAGTTCTTC.

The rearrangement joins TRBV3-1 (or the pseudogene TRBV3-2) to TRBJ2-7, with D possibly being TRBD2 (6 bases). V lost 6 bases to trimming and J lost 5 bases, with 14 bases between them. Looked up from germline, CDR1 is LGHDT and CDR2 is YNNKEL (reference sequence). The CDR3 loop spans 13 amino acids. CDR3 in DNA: TGTGCCAGCAGTAGACTAGGGGCTGACGAGCAGTACTTC. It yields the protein CASSRLGADEQYF.